The present T cell receptor (beta chain) was sequenced within a study of CD8+ T cells in alopecia areata. Remarks on this clone: Its antigen remains unknown.

Extraction of RNA preceded its reverse transcription into cDNA, which served as the sequencing template. Sequenced by immunoSEQ multiplex PCR; TCRdb stores in-frame clones only, minus some. The sample holds roughly 5,100 clones, 75% to 95% seen once. Study findings and constraints: Lesional scalp displayed greater clonality than normal scalp, most notably in alopecia totalis/universalis.

The treatment is: oral pan-JAK inhibitor, 5-10 mg twice daily. Lesional scalp punch biopsies and peripheral blood were collected from alopecia areata patients. The sequencing here drew on skin, taken at week 4, from a patient treated with tofacitinib. The sequence derives from a human donor with alopecia areata.

CDR3 DNA sequence: TGTGCCAGCAGTTACTCTGGGTCTTCAGGGAAACTGTTTTTT. Translating gives CASSYSGSSGKLFF. The chain joins TRBV6-5 to TRBJ1-4, with a possible D match to TRBD1 (5 bases). Germline values: CDR1 MNHEY, CDR2 SVGAGI. Trimming stripped 0 bases from V and 11 bases from J, with 13 bases between. The CDR3 totals 14 residues.